The 7 T cell receptor beta chains in this list originate from one sample, sequenced in a study of T cell responses to AZD1222 COVID-19 vaccine. Sequencing used immunoSEQ multiplex PCR; TCRdb keeps in-frame clones, though not all of them. The sample includes 180,000 or so clones, approximately 93% of them seen just once. Material: peripheral blood, obtained 28 days after the second AZD1222 dose. The receptors shown here come from an adult who received the AZD1222 COVID-19 vaccine.

This clone was seen a few times. This chain uses TRBV27 with TRBJ1-4; weak D call: TRBD1 (5 bases). V was clipped by 4 bases and J by 4 bases, with 13 bases between them. Germline V CDR1 and CDR2: MNHEY, SMNVEV (reference sequence). This CDR3 comprises 15 residues. CDR3 amino acids: CASSSPGGVNEKLFF. CDR3 nucleotide sequence: TGTGCCAGCAGTTCCCCGGGGGGAGTTAATGAAAAACTGTTTTTT. Full variable domain (rest looked up from reference TRBV27 and TRBJ1-4): EAQVTQNPRYLITVTGKKLTVTCSQNMNHEYMSWYRQDPGLGLRQIYYSMNVEVTDKGDVPEGYKVSRKEKRNFPLILESPSPNQTSLYFCASSSPGGVNEKLFFGSGTQLSVL.

The chain combines TRBV11-1 with TRBJ2-1; 9 bases are a match to TRBD2. The germline V gene encodes CDR1 SGHAT and CDR2 FQDESV (reference sequence). J was trimmed by 4 bases and V by 1 base; bases with no gene match: 2. CDR3 length equals 15 residues. This CDR3 reads CASSLGGGAYNEQFF. In nucleotides, the CDR3 is TGTGCCAGCAGCTTAGGCGGGGGGGCTTACAATGAGCAGTTCTTC.

The chain employs TRBV28 and TRBJ2-4; TRBD1 matches at 9 bases. This CDR3 region has 14 residues. V shed 6 bases, J shed 7 bases, and the junction held 7 bases outside the gene matches. Germline V gives CDR1 MDHEN, CDR2 SYDVKM. Here the CDR3 DNA reads TGTGCCAGCAGCCCCGGACAGGGGAGGAACATTCAGTACTTC. Its protein product is CASSPGQGRNIQYF.

The V call is TRBV6-5, the J call TRBJ1-3; 8 bases match TRBD1. The CDR3 sequence is 13 residues long. Trimming took 6 bases from V and 9 from J; bases not matched to a gene: 7. Germline V gene sequence: CDR1 MNHEY, CDR2 SVGAGI. CDR3 protein: CASSMDTGGTIYF. The CDR3 bases are TGTGCCAGCAGCATGGACACAGGGGGCACCATATATTTT.

The V gene is TRBV4-1, the J gene TRBJ1-5; no reliable D call. Germline V gene data show CDR1 as MGHRA and CDR2 as YSYEKL. This CDR3 has 14 residues. V shed 0 bases and J shed 2 bases, with 5 bases lying between them. CDR3 DNA: TGCGCCAGCAGCCAAGATCCGGGCAATCAGCCCCAGCATTTT. Its translation is CASSQDPGNQPQHF.

V gene TRBV6-5 combines with J gene TRBJ2-5; D is unclear. The CDR3 totals 14 residues. V lost 7 bases and J 5 bases, leaving 17 bases between the germline ends. The germline gives CDR1 MNHEY, CDR2 SVGAGI. This CDR3 reads CASIAFLGSETQYF. The CDR3 DNA reads as TGTGCCAGCATAGCATTTTTGGGTTCGGAGACCCAGTACTTC.

V and J are TRBV12-3 or TRBV12-4 and TRBJ2-7, with D possibly being TRBD1 (7 bases). This CDR3 is built from 13 residues. Trimming left V 3 bases short and J 4 bases short, with 10 bases between. CDR3 region: CASSFPGGYEQYF. CDR3 sequence (DNA): TGTGCCAGCAGTTTTCCAGGGGGGTACGAGCAGTACTTC.